These T cell receptor beta chains were read from a single sample in a study of beta chain features in type 1 diabetes. Profiled with immunoSEQ multiplex PCR; TCRdb holds only in-frame clones, not every one. The table includes almost 350,000 clones, roughly 8% detected once. The sample consisted of central memory CD4+ T cells from blood. These receptors were collected from a woman aged 18-29 years in good health. Each CDR3 is given with its conserved first and last residue. Fields, in order: J gene, V gene, CDR3 protein.

J: TRBJ1-2; V: TRBV5-6; CDR3: CASSSGTENYGYTF
J: TRBJ2-6; V: TRBV5-1; CDR3: CASRGGTGPSGANVLTF
J: TRBJ1-4; V: TRBV4-3; CDR3: CASSQGGAANEKLFF
J: TRBJ2-1; V: TRBV18; CDR3: CASSPLGLAGDEQFF
J: TRBJ2-3; V: TRBV6-6; CDR3: CASRSGTVTDTQYF
J: TRBJ2-2; V: TRBV4-3; CDR3: CASSHPAYTGELFF
J: TRBJ2-7; V: TRBV5-1; CDR3: CASSLWGSRANTPIYEQYF
J: TRBJ2-7; V: TRBV11-2; CDR3: CASRNSIGYEQYF
J: TRBJ2-3; V: TRBV9; CDR3: CASSRLRQFRREGSSTDTQYF
J: TRBJ2-7; V: TRBV18; CDR3: CASSPNGDGEQYF
J: TRBJ2-3; V: TRBV7-9; CDR3: CASSRVGRTDTQYF
J: TRBJ2-7; V: TRBV6-1; CDR3: CASSESFVTEQYF
J: TRBJ2-5; V: TRBV4-3; CDR3: CASSQDALAGETQYF
J: TRBJ1-1; V: TRBV18; CDR3: CASSRDRANTEAFF
J: TRBJ2-1; V: TRBV18; CDR3: CASSPGQYFYNEQFF
J: TRBJ1-1; V: TRBV5-5; CDR3: CASTPTGINTEAFF